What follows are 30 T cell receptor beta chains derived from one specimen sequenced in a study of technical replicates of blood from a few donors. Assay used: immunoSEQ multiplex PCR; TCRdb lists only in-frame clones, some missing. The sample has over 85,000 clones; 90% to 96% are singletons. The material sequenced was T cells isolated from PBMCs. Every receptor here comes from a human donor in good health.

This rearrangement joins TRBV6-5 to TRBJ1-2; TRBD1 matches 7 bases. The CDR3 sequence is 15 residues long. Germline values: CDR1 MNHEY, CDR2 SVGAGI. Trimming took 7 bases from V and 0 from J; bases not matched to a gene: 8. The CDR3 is CASNTNRGPNYGYTF. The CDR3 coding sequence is TGTGCCAGCAACACCAACAGGGGACCTAACTATGGCTACACCTTC.

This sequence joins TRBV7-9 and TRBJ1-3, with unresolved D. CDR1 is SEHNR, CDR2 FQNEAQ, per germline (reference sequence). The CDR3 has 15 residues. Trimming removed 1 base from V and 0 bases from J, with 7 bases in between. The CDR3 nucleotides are TGTGCCAGCAGCTTAGATGGAGGCTCTGGAAACACCATATATTTT. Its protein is CASSLDGGSGNTIYF.

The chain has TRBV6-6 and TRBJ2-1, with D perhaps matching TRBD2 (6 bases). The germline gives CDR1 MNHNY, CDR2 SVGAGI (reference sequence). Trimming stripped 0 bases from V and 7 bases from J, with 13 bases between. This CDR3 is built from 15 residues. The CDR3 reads CASSYSKPSGNEQFF. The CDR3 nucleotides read TGTGCCAGCAGTTACTCGAAGCCAAGCGGGAATGAGCAGTTCTTC.

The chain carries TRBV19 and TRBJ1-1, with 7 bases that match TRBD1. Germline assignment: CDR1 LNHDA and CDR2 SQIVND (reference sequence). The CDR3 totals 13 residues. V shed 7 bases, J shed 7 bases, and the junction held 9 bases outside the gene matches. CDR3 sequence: CASTSTGQGEAFF. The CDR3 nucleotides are TGTGCCAGTACCTCGACAGGGCAGGGTGAAGCTTTCTTT.

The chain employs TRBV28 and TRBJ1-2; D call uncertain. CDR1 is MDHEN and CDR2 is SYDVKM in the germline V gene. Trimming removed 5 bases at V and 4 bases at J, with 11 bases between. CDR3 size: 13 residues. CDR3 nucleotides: TGTGCCAGCAGTGTCAGGAATCCCTATGGCTACACCTTC. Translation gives CASSVRNPYGYTF.

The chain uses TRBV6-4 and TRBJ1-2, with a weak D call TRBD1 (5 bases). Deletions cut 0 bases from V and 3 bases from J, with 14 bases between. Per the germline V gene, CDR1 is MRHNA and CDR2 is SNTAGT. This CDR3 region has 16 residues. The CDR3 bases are TGTGCCAGCAGTGACTCGAAACAGGATCTTTACTATGGCTACACCTTC. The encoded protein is CASSDSKQDLYYGYTF.

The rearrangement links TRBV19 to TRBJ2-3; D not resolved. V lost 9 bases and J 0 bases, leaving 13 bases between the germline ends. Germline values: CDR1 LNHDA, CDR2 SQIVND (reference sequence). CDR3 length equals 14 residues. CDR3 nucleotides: TGTGCCAGCAACTGGGCTTTGAGCACAGATACGCAGTATTTT. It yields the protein CASNWALSTDTQYF.

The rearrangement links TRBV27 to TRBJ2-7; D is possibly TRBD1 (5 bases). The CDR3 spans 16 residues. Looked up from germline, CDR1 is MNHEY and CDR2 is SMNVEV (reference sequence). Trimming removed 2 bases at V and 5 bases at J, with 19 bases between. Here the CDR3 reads CASSLAPTQTRDEQYF. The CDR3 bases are TGTGCCAGCAGTTTAGCCCCGACTCAAACCAGGGACGAGCAGTACTTC.

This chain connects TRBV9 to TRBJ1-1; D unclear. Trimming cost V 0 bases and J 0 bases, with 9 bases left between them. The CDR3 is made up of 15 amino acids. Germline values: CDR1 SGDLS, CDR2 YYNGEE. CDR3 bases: TGTGCCAGCAGCGTAGCCCCAGGTTTGAACACTGAAGCTTTCTTT. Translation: CASSVAPGLNTEAFF.

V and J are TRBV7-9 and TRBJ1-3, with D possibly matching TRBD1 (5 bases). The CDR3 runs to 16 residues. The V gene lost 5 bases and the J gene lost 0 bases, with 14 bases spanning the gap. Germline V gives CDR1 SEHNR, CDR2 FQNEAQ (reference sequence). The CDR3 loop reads CASSAAQTGSGNTIYF. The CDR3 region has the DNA TGTGCCAGCAGCGCAGCCCAAACAGGCTCTGGAAACACCATATATTTT.

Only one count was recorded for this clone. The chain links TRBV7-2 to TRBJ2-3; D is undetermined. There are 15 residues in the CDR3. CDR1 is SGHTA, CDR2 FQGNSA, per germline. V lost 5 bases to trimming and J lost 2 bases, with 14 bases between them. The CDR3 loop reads CASSAVEVNTDTQYF. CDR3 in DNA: TGTGCCAGCAGCGCTGTTGAGGTTAACACAGATACGCAGTATTTT.

The CDR3 protein is CASSLGGLGQPQHF. The CDR3 region has the DNA TGCGCCAGCAGCTTGGGGGGGCTGGGGCAGCCCCAGCATTTT. The V call is TRBV5-1, the J call TRBJ1-5; TRBD1 is a possible D gene (6 bases). The V end was cut by 0 bases, the J end by 7 bases, with 11 bases between. The CDR3 is 14 amino acids. CDR1 and CDR2 (germline): SGHRS, YFSETQ.

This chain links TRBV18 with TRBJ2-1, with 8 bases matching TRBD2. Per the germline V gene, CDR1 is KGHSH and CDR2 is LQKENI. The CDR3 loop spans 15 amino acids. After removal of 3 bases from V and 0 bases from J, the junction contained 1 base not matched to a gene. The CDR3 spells CASSPSGSSYNEQFF. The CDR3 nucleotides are TGTGCCAGCTCACCCAGCGGGAGCTCCTACAATGAGCAGTTCTTC. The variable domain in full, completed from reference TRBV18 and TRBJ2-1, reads NAGVMQNPRHLVRRRGQEARLRCSPMKGHSHVYWYRQLPEEGLKFMVYLQKENIIDESGMPKERFSAEFPKEGPSILRIQQVVRGDSAAYFCASSPSGSSYNEQFFGPGTRLTVL.

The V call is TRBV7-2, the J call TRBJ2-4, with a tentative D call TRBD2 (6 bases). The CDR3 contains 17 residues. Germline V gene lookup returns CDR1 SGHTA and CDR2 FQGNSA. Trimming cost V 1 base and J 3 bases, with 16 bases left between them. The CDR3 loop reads CASSLVGFGGVKNIQYF. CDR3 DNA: TGTGCCAGCAGCTTAGTAGGGTTCGGGGGTGTCAAAAACATTCAGTACTTC.

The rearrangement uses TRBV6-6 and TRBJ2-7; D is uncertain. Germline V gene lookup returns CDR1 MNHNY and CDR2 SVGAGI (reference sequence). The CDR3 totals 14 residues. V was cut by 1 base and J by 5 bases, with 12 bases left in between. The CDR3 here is CASSYYFGENEQYF. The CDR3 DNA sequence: TGTGCCAGCAGTTACTATTTCGGAGAAAACGAGCAGTACTTC.

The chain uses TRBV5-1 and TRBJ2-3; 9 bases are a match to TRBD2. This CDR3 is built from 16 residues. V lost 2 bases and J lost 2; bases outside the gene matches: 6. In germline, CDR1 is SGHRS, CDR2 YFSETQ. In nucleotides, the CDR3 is TGCGCCAGCAGCTTAAGGACTAGCGAGATCACAGATACGCAGTATTTT. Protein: CASSLRTSEITDTQYF.

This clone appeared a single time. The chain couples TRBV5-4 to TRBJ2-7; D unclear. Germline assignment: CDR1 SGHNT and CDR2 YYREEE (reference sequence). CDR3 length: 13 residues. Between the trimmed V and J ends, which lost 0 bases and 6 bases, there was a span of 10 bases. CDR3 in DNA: TGTGCCAGCAGCTTGGCGGTGGTTGGCGAGCAGTACTTC. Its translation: CASSLAVVGEQYF.

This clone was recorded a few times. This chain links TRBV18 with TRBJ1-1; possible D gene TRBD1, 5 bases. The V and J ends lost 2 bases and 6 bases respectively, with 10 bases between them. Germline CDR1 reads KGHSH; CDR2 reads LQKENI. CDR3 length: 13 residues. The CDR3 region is CASSPEQDAEAFF. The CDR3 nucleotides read TGTGCCAGCTCACCAGAACAGGATGCTGAAGCTTTCTTT.

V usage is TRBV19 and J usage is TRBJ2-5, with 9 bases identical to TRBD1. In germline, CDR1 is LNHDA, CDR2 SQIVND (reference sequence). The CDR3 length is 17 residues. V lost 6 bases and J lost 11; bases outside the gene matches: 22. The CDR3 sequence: CASSVRDREVLHREQYF. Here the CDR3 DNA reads TGTGCCAGTAGCGTCCGGGACAGGGAGGTCTTGCACCGGGAGCAGTACTTC.

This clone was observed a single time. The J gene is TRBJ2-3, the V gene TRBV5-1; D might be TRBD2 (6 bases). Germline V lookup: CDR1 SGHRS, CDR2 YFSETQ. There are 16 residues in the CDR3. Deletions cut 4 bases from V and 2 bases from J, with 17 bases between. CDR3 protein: CASSLPTSVHTDTQYF. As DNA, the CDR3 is TGCGCCAGCAGCCTCCCGACTAGTGTCCACACAGATACGCAGTATTTT.

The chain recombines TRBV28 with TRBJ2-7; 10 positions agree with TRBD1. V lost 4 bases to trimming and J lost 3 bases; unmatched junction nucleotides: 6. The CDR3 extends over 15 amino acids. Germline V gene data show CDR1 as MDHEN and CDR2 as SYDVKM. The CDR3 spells CASSSSRTGGYEQYF. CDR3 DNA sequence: TGTGCCAGCAGTTCCTCAAGGACAGGGGGCTACGAGCAGTACTTC.

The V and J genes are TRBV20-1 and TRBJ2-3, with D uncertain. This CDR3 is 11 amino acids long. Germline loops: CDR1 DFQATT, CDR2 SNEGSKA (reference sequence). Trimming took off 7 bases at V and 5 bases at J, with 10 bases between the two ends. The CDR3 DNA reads TGCAGTGTCAAACCCGGAGATACGCAGTATTTT. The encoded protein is CSVKPGDTQYF.

The CDR3 DNA reads TGTGCCAGCATGCTCAGGGTTGTCTCAAATGATGAGCAGTTCTTC. This sequence encodes CASMLRVVSNDEQFF. This chain joins TRBV2 and TRBJ2-1; maybe TRBD1 (5 bases). Looked up from germline, CDR1 is SNHLY and CDR2 is FYNNEI. CDR3 size: 15 residues. Trimming shortened V by 7 bases and J by 8 bases, and 21 bases separated the two germline ends.

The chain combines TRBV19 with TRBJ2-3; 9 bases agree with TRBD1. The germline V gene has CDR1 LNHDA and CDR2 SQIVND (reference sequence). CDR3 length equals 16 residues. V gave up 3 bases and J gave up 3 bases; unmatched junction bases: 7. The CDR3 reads CASSMWRGQGTDTQYF. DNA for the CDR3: TGTGCCAGTAGTATGTGGCGCGGACAGGGGACAGATACGCAGTATTTT.

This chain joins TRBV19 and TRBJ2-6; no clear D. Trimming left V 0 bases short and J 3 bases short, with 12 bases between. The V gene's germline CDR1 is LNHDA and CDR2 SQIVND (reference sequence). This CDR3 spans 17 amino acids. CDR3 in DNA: TGTGCCAGTAGTATAGATCCTAGTGGCCTTGGGGCCAACGTCCTGACTTTC. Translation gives CASSIDPSGLGANVLTF. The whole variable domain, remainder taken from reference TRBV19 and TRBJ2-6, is DGGITQSPKYLFRKEGQNVTLSCEQNLNHDAMYWYRQDPGQGLRLIYYSQIVNDFQKGDIAEGYSVSREKKESFPLTVTSAQKNPTAFYLCASSIDPSGLGANVLTFGAGSRLTVL.

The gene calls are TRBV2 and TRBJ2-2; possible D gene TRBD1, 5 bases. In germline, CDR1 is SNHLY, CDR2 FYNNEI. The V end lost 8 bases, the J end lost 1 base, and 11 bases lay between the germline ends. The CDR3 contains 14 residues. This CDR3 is CASVNQGNTGELFF. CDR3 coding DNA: TGTGCCAGCGTGAATCAGGGGAACACCGGGGAGCTGTTTTTT.

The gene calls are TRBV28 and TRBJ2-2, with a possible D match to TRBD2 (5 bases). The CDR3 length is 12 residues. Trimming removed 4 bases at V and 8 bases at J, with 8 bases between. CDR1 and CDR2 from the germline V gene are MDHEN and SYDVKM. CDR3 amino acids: CASSSTGGELFF. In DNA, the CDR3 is TGTGCCAGCAGTTCCACGGGAGGGGAGCTGTTTTTT.

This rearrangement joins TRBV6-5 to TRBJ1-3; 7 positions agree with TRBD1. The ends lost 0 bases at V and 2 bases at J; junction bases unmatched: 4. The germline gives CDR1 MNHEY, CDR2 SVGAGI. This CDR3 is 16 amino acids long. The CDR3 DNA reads TGTGCCAGCAGTTACTCGCCAGGGGGAGCTGGAAACACCATATATTTT. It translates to CASSYSPGGAGNTIYF.

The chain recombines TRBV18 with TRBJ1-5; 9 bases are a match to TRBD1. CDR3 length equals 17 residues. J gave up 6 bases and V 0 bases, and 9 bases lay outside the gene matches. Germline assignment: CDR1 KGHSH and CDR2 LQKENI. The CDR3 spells CASSPPTGGDKSQPQHF. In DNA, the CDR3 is TGTGCCAGCTCACCACCGACAGGGGGAGATAAGTCTCAGCCCCAGCATTTT.

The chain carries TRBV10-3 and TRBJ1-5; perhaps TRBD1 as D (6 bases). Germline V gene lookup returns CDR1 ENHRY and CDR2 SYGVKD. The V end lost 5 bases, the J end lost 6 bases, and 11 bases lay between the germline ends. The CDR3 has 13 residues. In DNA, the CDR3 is TGTGCCATCAGTCCAAACAGGGTTCAGCCCCAGCATTTT. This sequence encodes CAISPNRVQPQHF.